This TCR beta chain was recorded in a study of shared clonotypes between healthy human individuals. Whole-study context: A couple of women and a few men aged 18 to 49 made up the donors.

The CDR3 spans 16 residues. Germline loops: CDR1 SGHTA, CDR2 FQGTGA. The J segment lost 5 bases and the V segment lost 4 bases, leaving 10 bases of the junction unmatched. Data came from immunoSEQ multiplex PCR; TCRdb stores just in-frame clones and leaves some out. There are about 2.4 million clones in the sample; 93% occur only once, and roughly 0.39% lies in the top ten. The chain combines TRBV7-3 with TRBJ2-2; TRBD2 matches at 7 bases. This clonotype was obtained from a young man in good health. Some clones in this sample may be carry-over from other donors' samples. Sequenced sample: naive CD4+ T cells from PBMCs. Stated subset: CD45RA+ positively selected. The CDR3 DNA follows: TGTGCCAGCAGCTCCGCGACTAGCCGGGGAACCGGGGAGCTGTTTTTT. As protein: CASSSATSRGTGELFF.